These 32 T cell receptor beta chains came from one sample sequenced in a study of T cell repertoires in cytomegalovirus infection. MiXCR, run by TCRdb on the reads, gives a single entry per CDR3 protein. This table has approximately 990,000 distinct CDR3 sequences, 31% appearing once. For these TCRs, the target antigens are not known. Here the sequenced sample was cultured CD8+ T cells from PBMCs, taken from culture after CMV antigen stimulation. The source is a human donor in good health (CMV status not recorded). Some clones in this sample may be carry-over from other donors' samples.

Written as DNA, the CDR3 is TGTGCCAGCAGTTACACCCTTGGCAGGGGTTACAATGAGCAGTTCTTC. Translated, it gives CASSYTLGRGYNEQFF. J is TRBJ2-1 and V is TRBV6-5; D perhaps matches TRBD1 (6 bases). This CDR3 contains 16 residues. Germline V CDR1 and CDR2: MNHEY, SVGAGI. Deletions cut 2 bases from V and 4 bases from J, with 15 bases between.

The CDR3 protein is CASGGDEGAFF. The CDR3 coding sequence is TGTGCCAGCGGGGGGGATGAGGGAGCTTTCTTT. J is TRBJ1-1 and V is TRBV27; weak D call: TRBD1 (5 bases). This CDR3 has 11 residues. CDR1 MNHEY and CDR2 SMNVEV come from the germline V gene (reference sequence). Trimming took 8 bases from V and 10 from J, leaving 14 bases between them.

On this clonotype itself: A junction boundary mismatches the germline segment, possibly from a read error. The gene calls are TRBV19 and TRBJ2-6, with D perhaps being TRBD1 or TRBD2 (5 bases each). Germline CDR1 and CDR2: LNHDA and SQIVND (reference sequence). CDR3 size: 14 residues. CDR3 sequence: CASSRGPGANVLTF. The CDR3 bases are TGTGCCAGTAGTAGGGGTCCCGGGGCCAACGTCCTGACTTTT.

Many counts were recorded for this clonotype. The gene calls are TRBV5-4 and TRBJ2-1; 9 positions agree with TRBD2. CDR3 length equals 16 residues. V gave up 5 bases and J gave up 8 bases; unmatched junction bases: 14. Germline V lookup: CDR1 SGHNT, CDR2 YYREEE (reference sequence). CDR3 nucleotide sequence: TGTGCCAGCAGAACCACGACTAGCGGCCCGTGGGATGAGCAGTTCTTC. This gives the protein CASRTTTSGPWDEQFF.

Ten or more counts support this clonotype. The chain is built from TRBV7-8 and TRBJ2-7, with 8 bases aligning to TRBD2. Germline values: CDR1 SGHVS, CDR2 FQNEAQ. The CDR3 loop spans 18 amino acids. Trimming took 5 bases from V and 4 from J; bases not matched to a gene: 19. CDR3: CASSLARAGGGPKYEQYF. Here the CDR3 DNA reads TGTGCCAGCAGCCTCGCCCGAGCCGGCGGGGGGCCTAAATACGAGCAGTACTTC.

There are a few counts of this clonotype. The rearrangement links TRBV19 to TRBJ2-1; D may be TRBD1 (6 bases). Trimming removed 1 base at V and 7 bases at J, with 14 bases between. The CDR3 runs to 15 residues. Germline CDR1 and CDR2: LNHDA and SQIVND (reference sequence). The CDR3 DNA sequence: TGTGCCAGTAGTATAGTGCCCACAGGGCCAAATGAGCAGTTCTTC. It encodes CASSIVPTGPNEQFF.

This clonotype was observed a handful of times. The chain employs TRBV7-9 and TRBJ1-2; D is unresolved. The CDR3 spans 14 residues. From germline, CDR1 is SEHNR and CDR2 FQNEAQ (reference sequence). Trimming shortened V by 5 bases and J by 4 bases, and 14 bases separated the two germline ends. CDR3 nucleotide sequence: TGTGCCAGCAGCGCCCGGCGGGCCGGCTATGGCTACACCTTC. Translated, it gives CASSARRAGYGYTF.

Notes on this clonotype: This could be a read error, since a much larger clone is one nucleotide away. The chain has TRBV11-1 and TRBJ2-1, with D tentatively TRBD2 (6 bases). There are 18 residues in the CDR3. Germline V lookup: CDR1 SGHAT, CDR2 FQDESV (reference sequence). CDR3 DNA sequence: TGTACCAGCAGCTCAGCGTGGGACGGGGGATACTCCTACAATGAGCAGTTCTTC. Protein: CTSSSAWDGGYSYNEQFF.

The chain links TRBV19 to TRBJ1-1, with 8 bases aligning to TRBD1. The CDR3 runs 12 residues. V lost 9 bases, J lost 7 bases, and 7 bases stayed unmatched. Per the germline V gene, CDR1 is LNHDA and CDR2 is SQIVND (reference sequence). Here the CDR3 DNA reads TGTGCCAGCCTCAGGGGGCCCCTTGAAGCTTTCTTT. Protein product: CASLRGPLEAFF.

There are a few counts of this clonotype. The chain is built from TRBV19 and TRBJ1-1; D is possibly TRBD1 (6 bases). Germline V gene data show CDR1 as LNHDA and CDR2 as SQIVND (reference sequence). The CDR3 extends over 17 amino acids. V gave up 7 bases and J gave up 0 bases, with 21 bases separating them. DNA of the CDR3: TGTGCCAGTACCGAAGTCGCACGGGGGGCCATGAACACTGAAGCTTTCTTT. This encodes CASTEVARGAMNTEAFF.

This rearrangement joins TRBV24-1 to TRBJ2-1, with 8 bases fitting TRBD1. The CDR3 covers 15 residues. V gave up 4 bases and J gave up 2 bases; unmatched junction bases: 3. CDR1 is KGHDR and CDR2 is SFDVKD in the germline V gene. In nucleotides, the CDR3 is TGTGCCACCAGTGAGGCAGGGGGCACCTACAATGAGCAGTTCTTC. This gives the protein CATSEAGGTYNEQFF.

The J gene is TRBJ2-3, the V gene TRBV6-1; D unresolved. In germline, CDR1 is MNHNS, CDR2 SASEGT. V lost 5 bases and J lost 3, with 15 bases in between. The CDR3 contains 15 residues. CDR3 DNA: TGTGCCAGCAGTTACGAGAGTTTGGGTACAGATACGCAGTATTTT. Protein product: CASSYESLGTDTQYF.

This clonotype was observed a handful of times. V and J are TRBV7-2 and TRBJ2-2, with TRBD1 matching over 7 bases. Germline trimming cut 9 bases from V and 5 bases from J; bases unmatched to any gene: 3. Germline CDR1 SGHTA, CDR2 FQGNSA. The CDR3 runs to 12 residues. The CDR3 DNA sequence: TGTGCCAGTCTGGGACAGACCGGGGAGCTGTTTTTT. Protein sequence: CASLGQTGELFF.

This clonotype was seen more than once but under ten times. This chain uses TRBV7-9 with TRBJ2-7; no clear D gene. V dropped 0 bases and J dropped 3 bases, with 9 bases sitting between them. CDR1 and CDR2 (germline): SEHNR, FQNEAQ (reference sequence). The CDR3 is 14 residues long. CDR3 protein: CASSLAAGVYEQYF. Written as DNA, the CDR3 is TGTGCCAGCAGCTTAGCTGCCGGAGTCTACGAGCAGTACTTC.

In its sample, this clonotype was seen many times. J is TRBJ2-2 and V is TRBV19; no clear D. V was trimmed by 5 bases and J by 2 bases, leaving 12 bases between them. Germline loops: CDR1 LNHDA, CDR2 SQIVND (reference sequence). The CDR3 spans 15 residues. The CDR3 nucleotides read TGTGCCAGTAGTCCCCTCGGCGGTAACACCGGGGAGCTGTTTTTT. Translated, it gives CASSPLGGNTGELFF.

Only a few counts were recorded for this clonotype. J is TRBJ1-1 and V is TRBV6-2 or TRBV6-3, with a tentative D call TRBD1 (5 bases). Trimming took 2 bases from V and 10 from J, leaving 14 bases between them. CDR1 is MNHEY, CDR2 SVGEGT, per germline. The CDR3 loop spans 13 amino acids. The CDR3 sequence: CASSYGGALGAFF. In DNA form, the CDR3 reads TGTGCCAGCAGTTACGGAGGGGCCCTCGGAGCTTTCTTT.

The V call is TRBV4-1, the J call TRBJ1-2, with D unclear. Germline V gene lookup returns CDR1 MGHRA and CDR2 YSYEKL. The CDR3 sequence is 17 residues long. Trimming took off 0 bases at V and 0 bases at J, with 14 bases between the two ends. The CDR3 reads CASSQEGIGTANYGYTF. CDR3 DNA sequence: TGCGCCAGCAGCCAAGAAGGTATCGGCACAGCTAACTATGGCTACACCTTC.

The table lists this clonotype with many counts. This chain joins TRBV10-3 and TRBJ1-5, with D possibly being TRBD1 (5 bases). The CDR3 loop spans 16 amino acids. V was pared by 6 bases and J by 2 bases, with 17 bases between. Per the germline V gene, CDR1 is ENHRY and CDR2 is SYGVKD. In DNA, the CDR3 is TGTGCCATCAGCCCTACCGGGACGCAGGGCAATCAGCCCCAGCATTTT. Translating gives CAISPTGTQGNQPQHF.

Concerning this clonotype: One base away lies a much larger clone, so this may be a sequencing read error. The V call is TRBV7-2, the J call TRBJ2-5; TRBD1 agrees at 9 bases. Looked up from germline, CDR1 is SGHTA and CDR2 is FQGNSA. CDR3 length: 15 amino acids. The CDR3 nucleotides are TGTGCCAGCAGCTTCGGGACAGGGCCACAAGAGATCCAGTACTTC. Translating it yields CASSFGTGPQEIQYF.

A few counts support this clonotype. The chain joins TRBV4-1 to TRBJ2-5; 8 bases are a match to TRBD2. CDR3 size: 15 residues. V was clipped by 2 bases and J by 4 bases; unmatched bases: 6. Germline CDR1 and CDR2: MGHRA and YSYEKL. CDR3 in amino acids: CASSQLLAALETQYF. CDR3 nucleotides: TGCGCCAGCAGCCAACTACTAGCGGCACTAGAGACCCAGTACTTC.

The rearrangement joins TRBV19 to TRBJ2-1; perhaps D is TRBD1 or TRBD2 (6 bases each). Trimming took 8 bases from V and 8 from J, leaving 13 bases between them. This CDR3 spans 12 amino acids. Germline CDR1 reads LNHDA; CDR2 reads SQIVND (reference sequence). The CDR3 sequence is CASLGGGYEQFF. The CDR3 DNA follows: TGTGCCAGTCTCGGGGGCGGCTATGAGCAGTTCTTC.

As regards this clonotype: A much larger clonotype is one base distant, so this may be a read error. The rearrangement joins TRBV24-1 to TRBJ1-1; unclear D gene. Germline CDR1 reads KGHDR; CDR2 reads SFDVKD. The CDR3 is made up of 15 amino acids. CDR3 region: CATSLIRQRNTKAFF. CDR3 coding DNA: TGTGCCACCAGTCTGATAAGGCAGAGGAACACTAAAGCTTTCTTT.

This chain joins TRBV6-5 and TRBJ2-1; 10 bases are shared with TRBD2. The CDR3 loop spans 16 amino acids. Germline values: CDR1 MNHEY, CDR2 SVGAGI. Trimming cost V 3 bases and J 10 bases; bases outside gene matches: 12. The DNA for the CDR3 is TGTGCCAGCAGTTATCCCCGAGCGGGGGGGCCCGTCGAGCAGTTCTTC. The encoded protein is CASSYPRAGGPVEQFF.

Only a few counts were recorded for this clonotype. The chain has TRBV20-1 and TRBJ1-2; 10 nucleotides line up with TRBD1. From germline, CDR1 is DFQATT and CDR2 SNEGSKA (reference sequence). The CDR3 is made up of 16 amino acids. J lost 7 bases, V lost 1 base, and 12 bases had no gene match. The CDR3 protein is CSARGQGARPTFGYTF. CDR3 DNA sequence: TGCAGTGCTAGAGGACAGGGGGCCCGCCCAACCTTTGGCTACACCTTC.

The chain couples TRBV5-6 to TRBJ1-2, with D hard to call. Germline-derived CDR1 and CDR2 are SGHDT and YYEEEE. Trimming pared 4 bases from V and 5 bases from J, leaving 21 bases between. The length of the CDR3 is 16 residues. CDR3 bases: TGTGCCAGCAGCCCGGGGTACCGAGGACTCCCTTATGGCTACACCTTC. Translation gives CASSPGYRGLPYGYTF.

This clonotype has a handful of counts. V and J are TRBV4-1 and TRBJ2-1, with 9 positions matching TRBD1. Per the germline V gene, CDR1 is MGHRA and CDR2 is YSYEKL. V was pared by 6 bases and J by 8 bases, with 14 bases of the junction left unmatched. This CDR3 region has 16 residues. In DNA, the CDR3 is TGCGCCAGCAGGATCCGGGACAGGGCGTTTTGGGATGAGCAGTTCTTC. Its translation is CASRIRDRAFWDEQFF.

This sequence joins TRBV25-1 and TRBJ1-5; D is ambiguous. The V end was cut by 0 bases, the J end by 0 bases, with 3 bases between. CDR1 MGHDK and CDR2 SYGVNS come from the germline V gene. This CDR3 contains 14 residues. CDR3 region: CASSEYTSNQPQHF. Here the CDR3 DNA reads TGTGCCAGCAGTGAATACACTAGCAATCAGCCCCAGCATTTT.

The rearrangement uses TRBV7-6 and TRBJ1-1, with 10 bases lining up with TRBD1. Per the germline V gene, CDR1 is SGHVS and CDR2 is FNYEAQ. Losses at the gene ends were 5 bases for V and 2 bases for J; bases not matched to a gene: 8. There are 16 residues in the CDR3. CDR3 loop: CASSPRTGGINTEAFF. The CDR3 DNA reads TGTGCCAGCAGCCCCCGGACAGGGGGGATAAACACTGAAGCTTTCTTT.

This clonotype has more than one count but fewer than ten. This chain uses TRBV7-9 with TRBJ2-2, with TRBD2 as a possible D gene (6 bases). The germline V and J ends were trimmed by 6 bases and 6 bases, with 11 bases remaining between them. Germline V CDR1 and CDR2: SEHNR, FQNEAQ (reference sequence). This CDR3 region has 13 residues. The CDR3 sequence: CASSGASAGELFF. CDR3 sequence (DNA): TGTGCCAGCAGTGGAGCTAGCGCCGGGGAGCTGTTTTTT.

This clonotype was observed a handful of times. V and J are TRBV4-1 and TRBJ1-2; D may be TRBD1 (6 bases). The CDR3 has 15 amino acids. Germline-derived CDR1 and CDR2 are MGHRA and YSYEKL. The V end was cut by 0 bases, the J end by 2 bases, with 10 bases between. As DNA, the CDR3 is TGCGCCAGCAGCCAAGAAACAGGGTCGAACTATGGCTACACCTTC. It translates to CASSQETGSNYGYTF.

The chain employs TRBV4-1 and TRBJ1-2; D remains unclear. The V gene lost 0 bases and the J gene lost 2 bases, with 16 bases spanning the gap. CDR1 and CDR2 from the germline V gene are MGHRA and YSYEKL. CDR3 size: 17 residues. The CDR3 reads CASSQEALDGLNYGYTF. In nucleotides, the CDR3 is TGCGCCAGCAGCCAAGAGGCCCTTGACGGGCTAAACTATGGCTACACCTTC.

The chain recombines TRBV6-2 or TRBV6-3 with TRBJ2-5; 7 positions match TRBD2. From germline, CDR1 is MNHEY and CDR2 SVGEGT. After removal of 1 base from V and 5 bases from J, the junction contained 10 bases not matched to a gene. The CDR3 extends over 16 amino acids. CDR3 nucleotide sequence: TGTGCCAGCAGTTACTGGACTAGGCATTCGGGGGAGACCCAGTACTTC. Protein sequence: CASSYWTRHSGETQYF.